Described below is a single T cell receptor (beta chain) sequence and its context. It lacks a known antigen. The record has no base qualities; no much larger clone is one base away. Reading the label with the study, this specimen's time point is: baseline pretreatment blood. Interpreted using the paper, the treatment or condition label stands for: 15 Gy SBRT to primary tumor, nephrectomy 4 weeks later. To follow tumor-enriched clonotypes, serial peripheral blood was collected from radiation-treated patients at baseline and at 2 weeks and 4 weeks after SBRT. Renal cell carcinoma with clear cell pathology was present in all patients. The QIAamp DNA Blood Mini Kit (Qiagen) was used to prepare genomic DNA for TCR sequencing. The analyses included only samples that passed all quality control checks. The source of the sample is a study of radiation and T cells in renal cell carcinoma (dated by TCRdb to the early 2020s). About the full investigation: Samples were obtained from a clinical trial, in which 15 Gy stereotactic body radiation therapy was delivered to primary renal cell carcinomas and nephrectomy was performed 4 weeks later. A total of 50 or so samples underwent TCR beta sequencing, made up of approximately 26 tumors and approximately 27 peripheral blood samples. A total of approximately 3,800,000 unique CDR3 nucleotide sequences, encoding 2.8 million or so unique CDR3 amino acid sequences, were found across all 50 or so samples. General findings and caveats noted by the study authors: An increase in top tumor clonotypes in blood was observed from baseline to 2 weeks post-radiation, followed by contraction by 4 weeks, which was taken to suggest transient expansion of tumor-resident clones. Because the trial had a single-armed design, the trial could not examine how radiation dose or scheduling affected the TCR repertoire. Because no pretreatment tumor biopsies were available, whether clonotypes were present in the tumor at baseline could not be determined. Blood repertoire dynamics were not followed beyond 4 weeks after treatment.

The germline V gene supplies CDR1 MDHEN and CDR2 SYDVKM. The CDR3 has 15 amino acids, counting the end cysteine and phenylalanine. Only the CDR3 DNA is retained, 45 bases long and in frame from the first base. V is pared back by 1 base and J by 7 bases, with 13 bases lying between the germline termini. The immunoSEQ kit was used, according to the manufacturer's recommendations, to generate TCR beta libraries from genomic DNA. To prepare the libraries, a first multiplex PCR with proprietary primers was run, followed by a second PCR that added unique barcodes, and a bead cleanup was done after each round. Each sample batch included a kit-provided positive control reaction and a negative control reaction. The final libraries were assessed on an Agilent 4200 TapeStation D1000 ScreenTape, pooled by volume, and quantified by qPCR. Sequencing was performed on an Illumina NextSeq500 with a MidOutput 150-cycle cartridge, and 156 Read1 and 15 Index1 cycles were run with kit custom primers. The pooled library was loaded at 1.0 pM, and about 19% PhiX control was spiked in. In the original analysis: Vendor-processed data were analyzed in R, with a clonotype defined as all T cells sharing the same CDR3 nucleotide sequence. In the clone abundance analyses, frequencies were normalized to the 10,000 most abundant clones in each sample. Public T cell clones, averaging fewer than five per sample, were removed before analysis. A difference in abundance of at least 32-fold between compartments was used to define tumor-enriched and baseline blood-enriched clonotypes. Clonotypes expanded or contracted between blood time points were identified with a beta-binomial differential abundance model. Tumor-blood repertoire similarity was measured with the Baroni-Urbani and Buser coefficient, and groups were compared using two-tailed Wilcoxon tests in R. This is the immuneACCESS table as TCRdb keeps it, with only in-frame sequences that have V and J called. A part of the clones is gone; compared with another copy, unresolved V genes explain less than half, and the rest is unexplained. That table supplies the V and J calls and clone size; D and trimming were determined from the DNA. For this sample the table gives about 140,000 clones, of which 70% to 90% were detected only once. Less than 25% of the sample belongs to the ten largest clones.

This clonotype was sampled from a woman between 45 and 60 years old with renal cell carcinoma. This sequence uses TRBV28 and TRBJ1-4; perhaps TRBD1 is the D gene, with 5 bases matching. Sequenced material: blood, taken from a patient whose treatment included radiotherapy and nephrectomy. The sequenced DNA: TGTGCCAGCAGTTTATTGTCAGGGTCCGGTGAAAAACTGTTTTTT. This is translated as CASSLLSGSGEKLFF.